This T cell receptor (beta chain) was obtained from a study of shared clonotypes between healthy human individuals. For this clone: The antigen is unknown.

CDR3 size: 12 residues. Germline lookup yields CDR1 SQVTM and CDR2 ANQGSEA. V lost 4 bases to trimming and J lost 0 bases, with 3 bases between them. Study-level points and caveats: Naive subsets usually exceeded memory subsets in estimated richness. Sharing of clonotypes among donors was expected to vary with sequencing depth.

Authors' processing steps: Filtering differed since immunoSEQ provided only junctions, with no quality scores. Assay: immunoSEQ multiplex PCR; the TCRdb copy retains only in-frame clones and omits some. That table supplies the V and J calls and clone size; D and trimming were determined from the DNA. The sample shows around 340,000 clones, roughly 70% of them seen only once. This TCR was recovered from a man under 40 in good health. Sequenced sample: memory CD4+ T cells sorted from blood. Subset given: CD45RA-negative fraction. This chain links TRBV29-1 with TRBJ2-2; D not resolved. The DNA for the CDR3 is TGCAGCGTTGTCCCGAACACCGGGGAGCTGTTTTTT. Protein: CSVVPNTGELFF.